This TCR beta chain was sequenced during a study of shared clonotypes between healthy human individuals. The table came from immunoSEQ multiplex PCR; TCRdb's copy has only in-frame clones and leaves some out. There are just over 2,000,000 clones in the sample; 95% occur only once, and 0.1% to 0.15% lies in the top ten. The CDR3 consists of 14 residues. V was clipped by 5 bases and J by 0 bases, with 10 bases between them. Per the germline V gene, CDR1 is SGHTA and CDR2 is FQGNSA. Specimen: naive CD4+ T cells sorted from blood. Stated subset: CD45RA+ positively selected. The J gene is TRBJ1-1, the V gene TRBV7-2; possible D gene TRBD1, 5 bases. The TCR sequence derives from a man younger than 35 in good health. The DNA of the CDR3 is TGTGCCAGCAGCCAGACAGAGATGAACACTGAAGCTTTCTTT. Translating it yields CASSQTEMNTEAFF.